The next 18 T cell receptor beta chains were all read from a single sample in a study of blood T cells in healthy people across ages. Combining a sample-barcoded 5' primer with a J-beta primer mix, a second PCR ran for roughly 6 to 12 cycles. TCRdb reprocessed the 5' RACE reads via MiXCR and lists one record per CDR3 protein. In the table there are over 950,000 distinct CDR3 sequences, roughly two fifths of which are singletons. The sequencing input was blood. These receptor sequences come from a man younger than 35 in good health.

This clonotype occurred a few times. The CDR3 DNA follows: TGTGCCAGCAGCCTTGACACCCCGAACACCGGGGAGCTGTTTTTT. Translated: CASSLDTPNTGELFF. The chain carries TRBV2 and TRBJ2-2; D is undetermined. CDR1 and CDR2 from the germline V gene are SNHLY and FYNNEI. Trimming stripped 6 bases from V and 0 bases from J, with 11 bases between. The CDR3 contains 15 residues.

Worth noting for this clonotype: A much larger clone lies one base from this, so it may be a read error. The genes are TRBV2 and TRBJ1-2; D is unresolved. This CDR3 spans 15 amino acids. V lost 7 bases to trimming and J lost 6 bases, with 21 bases between them. The germline V gene encodes CDR1 SNHLY and CDR2 FYNNEI. The CDR3 DNA sequence: TGTGCCAGCACAACACGCCCGCCTCCCCCGGATGGCTACACCTTC. Its protein is CASTTRPPPPDGYTF.

This clonotype has a handful of counts. The gene calls are TRBV7-2 and TRBJ2-1; D gene uncertain. In germline, CDR1 is SGHTA, CDR2 FQGNSA. The CDR3 is made up of 13 amino acids. The V gene lost 5 bases and the J gene lost 8 bases, with 13 bases spanning the gap. DNA of the CDR3: TGTGCCAGCAGCCTAGGGTTTCGGTATGAGCAGTTCTTC. It is translated as CASSLGFRYEQFF.

This clonotype was counted only a few times. The V gene is TRBV6-2 or TRBV6-3, the J gene TRBJ1-2, with D hard to call. Per germline, CDR1 MNHEY and CDR2 SVGEGT. Trimming took 5 bases from V and 5 from J, leaving 12 bases between them. This CDR3 is 13 amino acids long. The CDR3 DNA sequence: TGTGCCAGCAGTCGGGCCGACTTATATGGCTACACCTTC. Amino acid sequence: CASSRADLYGYTF.

In its sample, this clonotype was seen a few times. This chain connects TRBV10-3 to TRBJ1-5; unclear D gene. Trimming shortened V by 0 bases and J by 5 bases, and 11 bases separated the two germline ends. This CDR3 has 15 amino acids. Germline V gene lookup returns CDR1 ENHRY and CDR2 SYGVKD. CDR3 nucleotide sequence: TGTGCCATCAGTGAGTCAGGCCCTGGGGATCAGCCCCAGCATTTT. Translating it yields CAISESGPGDQPQHF.

Of note for this clonotype: One end of the junction is discordant with germline, which a read error may explain. V gene TRBV20-1 combines with J gene TRBJ2-3; D call uncertain. The CDR3 length is 13 residues. The germline V gene encodes CDR1 DFQATT and CDR2 SNEGSKA (reference sequence). CDR3 protein: CSAPDLSTDAQYF. The CDR3 coding sequence is TGCAGTGCCCCGGACCTTAGCACAGATGCGCAGTATTTT.

As to this clonotype: At one end, the junction sequence differs from germline, possibly due to a read error. The chain couples TRBV6-2 or TRBV6-3 to TRBJ2-3; TRBD1 matches 12 bases. Germline V gives CDR1 MNHEY, CDR2 SVGEGT. The CDR3 has 17 residues. The CDR3, as DNA: TGTGCTAGCAGCCGCCCGGGGACAGGGGGCGCCTCAGATACGCAGTATTTT. Translating gives CASSRPGTGGASDTQYF.

This clonotype was seen a handful of times. The chain employs TRBV29-1 and TRBJ1-4; D might be TRBD1 (5 bases). The CDR3 extends over 14 amino acids. Trimming cost V 6 bases and J 3 bases, with 14 bases left between them. CDR1 and CDR2 (germline): SQVTM, ANQGSEA. CDR3 DNA sequence: TGCAGCGTCCGCTTGAGGGGCCCTAATGAAAAACTGTTTTTT. Amino acid sequence: CSVRLRGPNEKLFF.

CDR3 loop: CAISEGSRYEQYF. The CDR3 nucleotides read TGTGCCATCAGTGAAGGGTCCCGATACGAGCAGTACTTC. V and J are TRBV10-3 and TRBJ2-4; no clear D. The tail of the sequence fits TRBJ2-7 better, so the J call may be wrong. The CDR3 sequence is 13 residues long. Germline V gives CDR1 ENHRY, CDR2 SYGVKD.

This clonotype has ten or more counts. The chain joins TRBV29-1 to TRBJ1-5; D is unresolved. V lost 4 bases to trimming and J lost 0 bases, with 10 bases between them. This CDR3 spans 14 amino acids. Per the germline V gene, CDR1 is SQVTM and CDR2 is ANQGSEA. The CDR3 protein is CSVGSMDSNQPQHF. In nucleotides, the CDR3 is TGCAGCGTTGGGTCGATGGATAGCAATCAGCCCCAGCATTTT.

The table lists this clonotype with many counts. The CDR3 DNA is TGCAGTGCTAGGATCCTCGTAAGGATCACAGATACGCAGTATTTT. Its protein product is CSARILVRITDTQYF. J is TRBJ2-3 and V is TRBV20-1; D is unresolved. The CDR3 extends over 15 amino acids. CDR1 DFQATT and CDR2 SNEGSKA come from the germline V gene (reference sequence). V lost 3 bases, J lost 2 bases, and 15 bases lay in between.

Points on this clonotype: A much larger clone lies a single base off, so this may be a read error. The V and J genes are TRBV7-8 and TRBJ1-2; weak D call: TRBD1 (5 bases). Germline assignment: CDR1 SGHVS and CDR2 FQNEAQ. V lost 3 bases and J 2 bases, leaving 13 bases between the germline ends. The CDR3 extends over 15 amino acids. Here the CDR3 reads CASSLGGTENYGYTF. Written as DNA, the CDR3 is TGTGCCAGCAGCTTGGGGGGGACGGAAAACTATGGCTACACCTTC. Full variable domain (missing parts from reference TRBV7-8 and TRBJ1-2): GAGVSQSPRYKVAKRGQDVALRCDPISGHVSLFWYQQALGQGPEFLTYFQNEAQLDKSGLPSDRFFAERPEGSVSTLKIQRTQQEDSAVYLCASSLGGTENYGYTFGSGTRLTVV.

This chain's CDR3 is CASSLPNSDTQYF. CDR3 nucleotide sequence: TGTGCCAGCAGTCTCCCGAACAGTGATACGCAGTATTTT. The V and J genes are TRBV7-9 and TRBJ2-3; D is uncertain. The germline CDR1 and CDR2 sequences are SEHNR and FQNEAQ (reference sequence). This CDR3 is built from 13 residues. The V and J ends lost 6 bases and 6 bases respectively, with 13 bases between them.

This chain uses TRBV13 with TRBJ1-2; a possible D gene is TRBD1 (5 bases). Between the trimmed V and J ends, which lost 2 bases and 6 bases, there was a span of 13 bases. From germline, CDR1 is PRHDT and CDR2 FYEKMQ (reference sequence). CDR3 length: 14 amino acids. CDR3 in amino acids: CASSLKPGHDGYTF. CDR3 nucleotide sequence: TGTGCCAGCAGCTTAAAGCCAGGGCACGATGGCTACACCTTC.

The rearrangement links TRBV5-6 to TRBJ2-1; 7 nucleotides align to TRBD1. From germline, CDR1 is SGHDT and CDR2 YYEEEE. V lost 3 bases, J lost 11 bases, and 2 bases stayed unmatched. The length of the CDR3 is 11 residues. The CDR3 coding sequence is TGTGCCAGCAGCTGGGACAGTCAGCAGTTCTTC. It yields the protein CASSWDSQQFF.

A few counts support this clonotype. The chain employs TRBV12-3 or TRBV12-4 and TRBJ2-3; the D gene is possibly TRBD2 (6 bases). V was clipped by 6 bases and J by 5 bases, with 18 bases between them. The CDR3 runs to 15 residues. The CDR3 sequence: CASSPPRGTVDTQYF. The CDR3 DNA reads as TGTGCCAGCAGCCCCCCCCGGGGGACTGTAGATACGCAGTATTTT.

About this clonotype: This sequence may be a read error, since a much larger clone differs from it by one base. V and J are TRBV21-1 and TRBJ1-5; the DNA was not used to check the table's D call, TRBD1. TRBV21-1 is labeled a pseudogene. The CDR3 runs to 13 residues. Here the CDR3 DNA reads TGTACCAGCAGATACAGGGGTAATCAGCCCCAGCATTTT. This gives the protein CTSRYRGNQPQHF.

The CDR3 loop reads CASSSGECTDTQYF. DNA for the CDR3: TGTGCCAGCAGTTCCGGAGAATGCACAGATACGCAGTATTTT. The genes are TRBV12-3 or TRBV12-4 and TRBJ2-3; no firm D call. The CDR3 is 14 amino acids. The V gene lost 4 bases and the J gene lost 1 base, with 9 bases spanning the gap.